The rows below give T cell receptor beta chains drawn from one sample of a study of T cells in Graves' hyperthyroidism and ophthalmopathy. Via MiXCR, TCRdb re-called the multiplex PCR reads, giving one row per CDR3 protein. The table lists fewer than 900,000 distinct CDR3 sequences, roughly 15% of them singletons. The sequencing input was blood. Every receptor here comes from a man younger than 35 with Graves' hyperthyroidism. CDR3s include the opening cysteine and the closing phenylalanine or tryptophan. The D gene is left open where the match is weak.

j_call d_call v_call cdr3_aa
TRBJ1-5 NA TRBV27 CASSLSKIQPQHF
TRBJ2-5 NA TRBV2 CASSEVRRETQYF
TRBJ1-1 TRBD1 TRBV20-1 CSAWTGRDEAFF
TRBJ2-5 TRBD1 TRBV27 CASSPGTGYLETQYF
TRBJ2-3 TRBD2 TRBV28 CASSSRRLALKDTQYF
TRBJ2-2 NA TRBV5-1 CASSLAEAGLTGELFF
TRBJ2-5 NA TRBV2 CASIYRPLETQYF
TRBJ2-5 NA TRBV28 CASTSSGYQETQYF
TRBJ2-3 NA TRBV7-2 CASSLWFTDTQYF
TRBJ1-6 NA TRBV20-1 CSARDPIGREGILGGSPLHF
TRBJ2-3 TRBD2 TRBV5-1 CASSFGLAGDTQYF
TRBJ2-3 TRBD2 TRBV28 CASSPYEGSGNTQYF
TRBJ2-4 TRBD1 TRBV20-1 CSTSEGANIQYF
TRBJ2-7 NA TRBV4-2 CASSQDSGAGENEQYF
TRBJ2-5 NA TRBV6-6 CASIYSDGQETQYF
TRBJ2-1 NA TRBV5-1 CASSLAGTLSSYNEQFF
TRBJ1-5 NA TRBV5-1 CASSLDSGTPQHF